The rows below give T cell receptor beta chains drawn from one sample of a study of blood T cell repertoires in COVID-19. Measured with immunoSEQ multiplex PCR; TCRdb has only the in-frame clones, and not every one. The sample holds 190,000 or so clones; approximately 75% are singletons and the top ten take about 9%. Sequencing used PBMCs or T cells enriched from blood (not recorded which). The receptors were sampled from a man aged 35-49 years who had recovered from COVID-19. Each CDR3 is given with its conserved first and last residue. The order of the fields is V gene, D gene, J gene, clone size, CDR3 DNA, CDR3 protein. The D gene is left open where the match is weak. Some rows mark clone size as missing; the rest say once, few, many or name a class of expanded clone.

>TRBV6-5|TRBD1|TRBJ2-7|NA
TGTGCCAGCAGTTCCAGGGGGTCCGGAGACGAGCAGTACTTC
CASSSRGSGDEQYF
>TRBV2|NA|TRBJ2-5|NA
TGTGCCAGCAGTGATACAGTTCCGGAGACCCAGTACTTC
CASSDTVPETQYF
>TRBV18|TRBD1|TRBJ1-4|NA
TGTGCCAGCTCTCAATACACGACAGGGGGCATAACTAATGAAAAACTGTTTTTT
CASSQYTTGGITNEKLFF
>TRBV18|TRBD1|TRBJ2-2|NA
TGTGCCAGCTCACCGCGACAGGGGGGCACCGGGGAGCTGTTTTTT
CASSPRQGGTGELFF
>TRBV3-1/TRBV3-2|NA|TRBJ1-5|NA
TGTGCCAGCAGCCGAGGAATACGGCAGCCCCAGCATTTT
CASSRGIRQPQHF
>TRBV6-1|TRBD1|TRBJ1-2|NA
TGTGCCAGCAGTGAGGAGGGACAGTTCCGGGGCTACACCTTC
CASSEEGQFRGYTF
>TRBV28|NA|TRBJ2-7|NA
TGTGCCAGCATTAGTGCAGGTGACAGTCTCCTCGAGCAGTACTTC
CASISAGDSLLEQYF
>TRBV30|NA|TRBJ1-1|NA
TGTGCCTGGAGCTCTACCGGCACAAACTACAGGGTCTTCAGTACTGAAGCTTTCTTT
CAWSSTGTNYRVFSTEAFF
>TRBV3-1/TRBV3-2|NA|TRBJ1-3|few
TGTGCCAGCAGCCAAGATTTCTGGGGGGGTGGAAACACCATATATTTT
CASSQDFWGGGNTIYF
>TRBV2|TRBD2|TRBJ2-7|NA
TGTGTCCTATCCTCAGCGGGAGTTCGCGAGCAGTACTTC
CVLSSAGVREQYF
>TRBV7-3|NA|TRBJ2-5|NA
TGTGCCAGCAGCTCTACGTACAGGGGAGGAGAGACCCAGTACTTC
CASSSTYRGGETQYF
>TRBV13|NA|TRBJ2-3|NA
TGTGCCAGCAGCTTAAGAGGGTTTGGAACAGATACGCAGTATTTT
CASSLRGFGTDTQYF
>TRBV2|TRBD1|TRBJ1-2|NA
TGTGCCAGCAGTGATGGGACAGTTAACTATGGCTACACCTTC
CASSDGTVNYGYTF
>TRBV2|TRBD2|TRBJ2-5|NA
TGTGCCAGCAGTGAGGGCGGACTAGCGGGGGGGTCCCAAGAGACCCAGTACTTC
CASSEGGLAGGSQETQYF
>TRBV7-8|TRBD2|TRBJ2-1|NA
TGTGCCAGCAGCCTCTGGAACCCGAGACTAGCGGGAGACGAGCAGTTCTTC
CASSLWNPRLAGDEQFF
>TRBV9|TRBD1|TRBJ2-2|NA
TGTGCCAGCAGCGTAGGACAGGGGAACACCGGGGAGCTGTTTTTT
CASSVGQGNTGELFF
>TRBV11-2|NA|TRBJ1-5|NA
TGTGCCAGCAGCTTGACAGCGAGCAATCAGCCCCAGCATTTT
CASSLTASNQPQHF
>TRBV5-1|NA|TRBJ1-3|NA
TGCGCCAGCAGCATTGACATATACTCTGGAAACACCATATATTTT
CASSIDIYSGNTIYF
>TRBV5-4|TRBD1|TRBJ2-5|once
TGTGCCACCTCCCTAGGACAGGGTGTCGGAGAGACCCAGTACTTC
CATSLGQGVGETQYF
>TRBV30|TRBD1|TRBJ2-2|NA
TGTGCCGAGGGGACAGGGTCCACCGGGGAGCTGTTTTTT
CAEGTGSTGELFF
>TRBV19|NA|TRBJ2-2|NA
TGTGCCAGCAAGGGGACTTCCCTAGGGGAGCTGTTTTTT
CASKGTSLGELFF
>TRBV5-1|NA|TRBJ2-5|NA
TGCGCCAGCAGTTTACCCGCGGCAGGGGAAGGGGTGTGGGTTTGGCAAGAGACCCAGTACTTC
CASSLPAAGEGVWVWQETQYF
>TRBV30|NA|TRBJ1-1|NA
TGTGCCTGGGGTCTGGGGACAACCGAAGCTTTCTTT
CAWGLGTTEAFF
>TRBV5-1|TRBD1|TRBJ1-1|few
TGCGCCAGCAGCTTAACAGGGGGCGCCGGGGAAGCTTTCTTT
CASSLTGGAGEAFF
>TRBV28|NA|TRBJ1-2|NA
TGTGCCAGCAGACAGGACCGTGTGAGGGGCTACACCTTC
CASRQDRVRGYTF
>TRBV13|NA|TRBJ1-1|NA
TGTGCCAGCAGCTTATGGGCGAGGGTTACTCGTGAAGTGGCTTTCTTT
CASSLWARVTREVAFF